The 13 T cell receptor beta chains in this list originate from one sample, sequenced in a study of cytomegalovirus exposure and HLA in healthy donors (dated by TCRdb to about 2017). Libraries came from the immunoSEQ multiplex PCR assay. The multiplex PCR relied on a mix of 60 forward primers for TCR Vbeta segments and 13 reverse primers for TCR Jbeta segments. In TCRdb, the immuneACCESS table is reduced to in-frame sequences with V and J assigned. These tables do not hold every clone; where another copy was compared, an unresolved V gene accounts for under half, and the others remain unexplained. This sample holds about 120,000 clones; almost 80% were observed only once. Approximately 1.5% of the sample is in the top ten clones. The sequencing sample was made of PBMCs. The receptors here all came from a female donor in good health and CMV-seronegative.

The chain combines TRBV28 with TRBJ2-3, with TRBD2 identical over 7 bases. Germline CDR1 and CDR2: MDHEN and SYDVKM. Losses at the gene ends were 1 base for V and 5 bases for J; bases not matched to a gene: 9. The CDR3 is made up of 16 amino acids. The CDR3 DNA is TGTGCCAGCAGTTTATTTAGGCGACTAGCTGTAGATACGCAGTATTTT. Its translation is CASSLFRRLAVDTQYF.

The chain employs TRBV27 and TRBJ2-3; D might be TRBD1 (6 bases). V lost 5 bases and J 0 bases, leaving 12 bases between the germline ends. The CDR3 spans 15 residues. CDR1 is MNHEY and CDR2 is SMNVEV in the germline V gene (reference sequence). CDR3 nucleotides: TGTGCCAGCAGTCCAAAGGGGGTTAGCACAGATACGCAGTATTTT. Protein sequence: CASSPKGVSTDTQYF.

DNA of the CDR3: TGTGCCAGCAGCCGGGAGGCCGCCTACAATGAGCAGTTCTTC. This encodes CASSREAAYNEQFF. The chain has TRBV27 and TRBJ2-1; TRBD2 aligns across 7 bases. The CDR3 is made up of 14 amino acids. The V segment lost 6 bases and the J segment 2 bases; nucleotides outside the gene matches: 4. Germline CDR1 is MNHEY and CDR2 is SMNVEV (reference sequence).

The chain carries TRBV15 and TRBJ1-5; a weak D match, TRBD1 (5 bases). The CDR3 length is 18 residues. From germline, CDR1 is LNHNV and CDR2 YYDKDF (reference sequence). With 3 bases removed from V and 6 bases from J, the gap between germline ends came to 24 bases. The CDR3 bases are TGTGCCACCAGCAGGGAATTACCCTTTTCGGGGGAGGGTCAGCCCCAGCATTTT. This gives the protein CATSRELPFSGEGQPQHF.

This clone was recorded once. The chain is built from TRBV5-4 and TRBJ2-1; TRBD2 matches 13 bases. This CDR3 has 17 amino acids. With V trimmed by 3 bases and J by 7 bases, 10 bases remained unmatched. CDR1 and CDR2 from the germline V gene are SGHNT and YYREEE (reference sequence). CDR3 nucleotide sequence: TGTGCCAGCAGCTCCGAACCACTAGCGGGAGGGCCGAATGAGCAGTTCTTC. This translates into CASSSEPLAGGPNEQFF. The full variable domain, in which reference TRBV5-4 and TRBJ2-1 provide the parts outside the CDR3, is ETGVTQSPTHLIKTRGQQVTLRCSSQSGHNTVSWYQQALGQGPQFIFQYYREEENGRGNFPPRFSGLQFPNYSSELNVNALELDDSALYLCASSSEPLAGGPNEQFFGPGTRLTVL.

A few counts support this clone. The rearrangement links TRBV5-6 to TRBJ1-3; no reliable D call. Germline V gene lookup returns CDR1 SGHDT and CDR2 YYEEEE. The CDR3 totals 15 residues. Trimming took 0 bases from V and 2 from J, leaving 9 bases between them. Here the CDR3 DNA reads TGTGCCAGCAGCTTGGCCAACAGACCTGGAAACACCATATATTTT. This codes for CASSLANRPGNTIYF.

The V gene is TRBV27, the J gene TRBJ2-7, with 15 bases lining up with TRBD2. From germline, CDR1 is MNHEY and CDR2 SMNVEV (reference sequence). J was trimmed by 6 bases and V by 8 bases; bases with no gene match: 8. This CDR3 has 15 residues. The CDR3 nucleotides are TGTGCCAGCGGGCGGACTAGCGGGAGGGAATTCGAGCAGTACTTC. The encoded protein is CASGRTSGREFEQYF.

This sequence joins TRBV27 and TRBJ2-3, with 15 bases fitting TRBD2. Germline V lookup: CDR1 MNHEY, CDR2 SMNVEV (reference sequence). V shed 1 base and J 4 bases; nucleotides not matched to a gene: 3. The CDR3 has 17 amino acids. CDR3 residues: CASSLLGLAGGSDTQYF. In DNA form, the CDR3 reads TGTGCCAGCAGTTTATTGGGACTAGCGGGAGGTTCAGATACGCAGTATTTT.

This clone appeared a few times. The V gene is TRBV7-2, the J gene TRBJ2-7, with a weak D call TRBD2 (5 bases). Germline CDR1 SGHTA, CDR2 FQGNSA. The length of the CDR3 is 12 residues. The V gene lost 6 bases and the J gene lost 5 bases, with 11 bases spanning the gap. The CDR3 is CASRSRGNEQYF. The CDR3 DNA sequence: TGTGCCAGCAGGTCCCGGGGTAACGAGCAGTACTTC.

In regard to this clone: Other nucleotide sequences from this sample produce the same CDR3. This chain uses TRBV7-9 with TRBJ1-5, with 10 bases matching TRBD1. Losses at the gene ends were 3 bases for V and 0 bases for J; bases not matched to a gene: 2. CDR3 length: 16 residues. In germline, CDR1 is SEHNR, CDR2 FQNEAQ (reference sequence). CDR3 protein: CASSLGQGNSNQPQHF. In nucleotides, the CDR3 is TGTGCCAGCAGCTTGGGACAGGGGAATAGCAATCAGCCCCAGCATTTT.

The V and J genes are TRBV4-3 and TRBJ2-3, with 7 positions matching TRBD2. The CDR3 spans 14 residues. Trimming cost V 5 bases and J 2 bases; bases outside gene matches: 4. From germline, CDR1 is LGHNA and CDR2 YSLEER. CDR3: CASSFLADTDTQYF. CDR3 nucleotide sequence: TGCGCCAGCAGCTTTCTAGCGGACACAGATACGCAGTATTTT.

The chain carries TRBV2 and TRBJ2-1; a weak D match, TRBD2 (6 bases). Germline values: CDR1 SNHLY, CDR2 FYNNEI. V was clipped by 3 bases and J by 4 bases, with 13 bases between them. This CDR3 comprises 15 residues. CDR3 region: CASSDGDWSYNEQFF. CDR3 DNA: TGTGCCAGCAGTGATGGGGACTGGAGTTACAATGAGCAGTTCTTC.

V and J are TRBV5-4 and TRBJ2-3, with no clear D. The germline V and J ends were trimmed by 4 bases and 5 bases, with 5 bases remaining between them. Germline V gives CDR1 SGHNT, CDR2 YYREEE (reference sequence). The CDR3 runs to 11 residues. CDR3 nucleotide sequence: TGTGCCAGCAGCAATAAAGATACGCAGTATTTT. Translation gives CASSNKDTQYF.